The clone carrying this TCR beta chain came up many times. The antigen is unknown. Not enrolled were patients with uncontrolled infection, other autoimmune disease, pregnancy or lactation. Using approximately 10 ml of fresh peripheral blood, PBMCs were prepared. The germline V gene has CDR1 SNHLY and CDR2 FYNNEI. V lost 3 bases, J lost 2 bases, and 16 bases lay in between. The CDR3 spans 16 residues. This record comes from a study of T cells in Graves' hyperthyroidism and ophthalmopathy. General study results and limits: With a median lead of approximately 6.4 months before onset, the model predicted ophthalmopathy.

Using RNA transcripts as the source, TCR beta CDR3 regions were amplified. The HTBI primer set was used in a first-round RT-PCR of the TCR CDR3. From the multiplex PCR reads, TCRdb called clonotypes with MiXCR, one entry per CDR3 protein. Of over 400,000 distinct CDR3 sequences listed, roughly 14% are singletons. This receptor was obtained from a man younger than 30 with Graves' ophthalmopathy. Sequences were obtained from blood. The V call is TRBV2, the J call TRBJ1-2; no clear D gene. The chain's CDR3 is CASSESSLGRNYGYTF. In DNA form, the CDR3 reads TGTGCCAGCAGTGAGAGTTCTTTAGGCAGAAACTATGGCTACACCTTC.